The 18 T cell receptor beta chains given below trace back to one sample, sequenced in a study of T cells in Graves' hyperthyroidism and ophthalmopathy. TCR beta CDR3 regions were amplified from RNA transcripts. The TCR CDR3 first-round RT-PCR relied on the HTBI primer set. TCRdb re-analysed the multiplex PCR reads in MiXCR, keeping a single row per CDR3 protein. The sample gives fewer than 900,000 distinct CDR3 sequences, roughly 20% of which show up once; about a sixth is in the top ten. Sequences were obtained from blood. Receptors were obtained from a woman aged 45-65 years with Graves' hyperthyroidism that later progressed to Graves' ophthalmopathy.

The gene calls are TRBV5-5 and TRBJ1-1, with TRBD1 as a possible D gene (5 bases). Germline CDR1 SGHKS, CDR2 YYEKEE (reference sequence). This CDR3 has 14 amino acids. V was shortened by 4 bases and J by 5 bases, with 15 bases between the two germline ends. The CDR3 loop is CASSLGGDWTEAFF. The CDR3 DNA reads TGTGCCAGCAGCCTTGGAGGGGATTGGACTGAAGCTTTCTTT.

V gene TRBV6-5 combines with J gene TRBJ1-1, with 10 bases identical to TRBD1. The CDR3 has 14 residues. The germline V gene has CDR1 MNHEY and CDR2 SVGAGI. The junction had 4 bases not matched to a gene; V was cut back by 5 bases and J by 4 bases. This CDR3 is CASSHRQGATEAFF. The CDR3 DNA reads TGTGCCAGCAGTCACAGACAGGGGGCCACTGAAGCTTTCTTT.

This clonotype was seen at least ten times. V and J are TRBV5-1 and TRBJ2-1; D possibly matches TRBD1 or TRBD2 (5 bases each). V gave up 0 bases and J gave up 8 bases, with 12 bases separating them. In germline, CDR1 is SGHRS, CDR2 YFSETQ. This CDR3 contains 14 residues. In nucleotides, the CDR3 is TGCGCCAGCAGCTTGGCAGGGAGATTGGATGAGCAGTTCTTC. Translation: CASSLAGRLDEQFF.

V is TRBV19 and J is TRBJ1-5, with D hard to call. V dropped 6 bases and J dropped 1 base, with 13 bases sitting between them. The CDR3 extends over 15 amino acids. CDR1 and CDR2 from the germline V gene are LNHDA and SQIVND (reference sequence). CDR3 nucleotides: TGTGCCAGTAGCGGTTACAGTGCCAGCAATCAGCCCCAGCATTTT. It yields the protein CASSGYSASNQPQHF.

This clonotype was counted many times. The chain has TRBV27 and TRBJ1-1; TRBD1 might be the D (6 bases). Trimming removed 4 bases at V and 3 bases at J, with 15 bases between. CDR1 is MNHEY, CDR2 SMNVEV, per germline (reference sequence). The CDR3 totals 15 residues. The CDR3 region has the DNA TGTGCCAGCAGTTCCTACAGGGAGGAGGACACTGAAGCTTTCTTT. It translates to CASSSYREEDTEAFF.

This clonotype came up many times. The rearrangement joins TRBV13 to TRBJ1-2; D is perhaps TRBD1 (6 bases). CDR1 and CDR2 (germline): PRHDT, FYEKMQ (reference sequence). The CDR3 is made up of 12 amino acids. Trimming removed 8 bases from V and 4 bases from J, with 11 bases in between. The CDR3 reads CASGGYPYGYTF. The CDR3 nucleotides are TGTGCCAGCGGGGGCTACCCCTATGGCTACACCTTC.

The rearrangement links TRBV6-9 to TRBJ2-7; no reliable D call. The V gene lost 6 bases and the J gene lost 0 bases, with 9 bases spanning the gap. CDR1 and CDR2 from the germline V gene are MNHGY and SVAAGI. The CDR3 loop spans 13 amino acids. For the CDR3, the DNA is TGTGCCAGCAGACCCCAGGACTCCTACGAGCAGTACTTC. Encoded protein: CASRPQDSYEQYF.

This clonotype has only a few counts. The V call is TRBV6-1, the J call TRBJ1-5, with TRBD1 as a possible D gene (5 bases). This CDR3 region has 15 residues. V was clipped by 6 bases and J by 0 bases, with 12 bases between them. CDR1 and CDR2 from the germline V gene are MNHNS and SASEGT. DNA of the CDR3: TGTGCCAGCAGGACCGGGGGTGCTAGCAATCAGCCCCAGCATTTT. This encodes CASRTGGASNQPQHF.

The chain joins TRBV12-3 or TRBV12-4 to TRBJ2-5; TRBD2 aligns across 12 bases. This CDR3 is built from 16 residues. V trimming: 3 bases; J trimming: 5 bases; junction bases outside the gene matches: 7. CDR3 nucleotides: TGTGCCAGCAGTTTTGGACTAGCGGGGAGGCCCGAGACCCAGTACTTC. It specifies CASSFGLAGRPETQYF.

The rearrangement joins TRBV9 to TRBJ2-5; 13 bases align to TRBD2. Germline V gene sequence: CDR1 SGDLS, CDR2 YYNGEE. The CDR3 spans 16 residues. The trim removed 2 bases at V and 5 bases at J, leaving 6 bases unmatched. The CDR3 region has the DNA TGTGCCAGCAGCGTTACTAGCGGGGGGGCCGTGGAGACCCAGTACTTC. Protein sequence: CASSVTSGGAVETQYF. The complete variable domain, with remaining parts taken from reference TRBV9 and TRBJ2-5, reads DSGVTQTPKHLITATGQRVTLRCSPRSGDLSVYWYQQSLDQGLQFLIQYYNGEERAKGNILERFSAQQFPDLHSELNLSSLELGDSALYFCASSVTSGGAVETQYFGPGTRLLVL.

This clonotype was seen many times. The CDR3 protein is CASSSGQGIYEQYF. CDR3 in DNA: TGCGCCAGCAGCTCCGGACAGGGAATCTACGAGCAGTACTTC. The V call is TRBV5-1, the J call TRBJ2-7; 8 bases match TRBD1. Per the germline V gene, CDR1 is SGHRS and CDR2 is YFSETQ. The length of the CDR3 is 14 residues. The J segment lost 3 bases and the V segment lost 3 bases, leaving 5 bases of the junction unmatched.

This clonotype occurred many times. The CDR3 DNA is TGTGCCTGGAGTAAAGCAGCTTATAATTCACCCCTCCACTTT. Protein: CAWSKAAYNSPLHF. V usage is TRBV30 and J usage is TRBJ1-6; D unresolved. The CDR3 loop spans 14 amino acids. V was cut by 2 bases and J by 4 bases, with 9 bases left in between. CDR1 is GTSNPN and CDR2 is SVGIG in the germline V gene (reference sequence).

V is TRBV20-1 and J is TRBJ2-2; 12 bases match TRBD2. CDR3 size: 17 residues. Germline-derived CDR1 and CDR2 are DFQATT and SNEGSKA (reference sequence). Unmatched junction bases numbered 8, after V lost 0 bases and J lost 6 bases. The CDR3 DNA reads TGCAGTGCTAGAGATTCCGGCCTAGCGGGGGGGGCCGGGGAGCTGTTTTTT. This codes for CSARDSGLAGGAGELFF.

In its sample, this clonotype was seen many times. V is TRBV7-8 and J is TRBJ1-6; possibly TRBD1 for D (5 bases). CDR1 is SGHVS and CDR2 is FQNEAQ in the germline V gene. Trimming took off 1 base at V and 10 bases at J, with 14 bases between the two ends. The CDR3 sequence is 15 residues long. The CDR3 DNA sequence: TGTGCCAGCAGCTTAGGCAGGGTAGAGAAGTCACCCCTCCACTTT. It is translated as CASSLGRVEKSPLHF. The full variable domain, rest sourced from reference TRBV7-8 and TRBJ1-6, is GAGVSQSPRYKVAKRGQDVALRCDPISGHVSLFWYQQALGQGPEFLTYFQNEAQLDKSGLPSDRFFAERPEGSVSTLKIQRTQQEDSAVYLCASSLGRVEKSPLHFGNGTRLTVT.

This clonotype was seen at least ten times. This chain uses TRBV5-1 with TRBJ2-5, with a weak D call TRBD1 (5 bases). Per germline, CDR1 SGHRS and CDR2 YFSETQ. V gave up 0 bases and J gave up 5 bases, with 11 bases separating them. This CDR3 contains 14 residues. CDR3 loop: CASSLEAGKETQYF. The CDR3 DNA follows: TGCGCCAGCAGCTTGGAGGCAGGGAAGGAGACCCAGTACTTC.

This clonotype was recorded at least ten times. This chain connects TRBV18 to TRBJ2-3; TRBD2 aligns across 9 bases. The CDR3 loop spans 18 amino acids. V was clipped by 2 bases and J by 2 bases; unmatched bases: 11. The germline V gene encodes CDR1 KGHSH and CDR2 LQKENI. CDR3 region: CASSPVAGEVWITDTQYF. The CDR3 bases are TGTGCCAGCTCACCAGTAGCGGGGGAGGTTTGGATCACAGATACGCAGTATTTT.

This clonotype has a count of ten or more. The chain is built from TRBV2 and TRBJ2-1; weak D call: TRBD2 (6 bases). Germline CDR1 is SNHLY and CDR2 is FYNNEI. V was pared by 4 bases and J by 7 bases, with 14 bases between. This CDR3 is 14 amino acids long. The CDR3, as DNA: TGTGCCAGCAGTGTAACTAGAGGAGGGAATGAGCAGTTCTTC. Protein product: CASSVTRGGNEQFF.

This CDR3 reads CASSFDRGLYGYTF. The CDR3 DNA is TGTGCCAGCAGCTTTGATAGGGGCCTATATGGCTACACCTTC. V usage is TRBV7-2 and J usage is TRBJ1-2; weak D call: TRBD1 (5 bases). With 3 bases removed from V and 5 bases from J, the gap between germline ends came to 13 bases. The CDR3 spans 14 residues. CDR1 is SGHTA, CDR2 FQGNSA, per germline.